The 5 T cell receptor beta chains reported below all come from one sample, sequenced in a study of control samples from healthy donors and cancer patients. Method: immunoSEQ multiplex PCR; TCRdb's copy keeps in-frame clones and lacks some. The sample contains 98,000 or so clones, about four fifths of which appear only once. Material for sequencing was blood. These receptors originate from a man aged 55 to 70 in good health.

The J gene is TRBJ2-1, the V gene TRBV15; no reliable D call. Germline-derived CDR1 and CDR2 are LNHNV and YYDKDF (reference sequence). V dropped 3 bases and J dropped 4 bases, with 7 bases sitting between them. The CDR3 contains 13 residues. CDR3 bases: TGTGCCACCAGCAGGAACAAGTACAATGAGCAGTTCTTC. It specifies CATSRNKYNEQFF.

This clone appeared a few times. This sequence joins TRBV27 and TRBJ1-1, with D unclear. CDR3 size: 13 residues. CDR1 and CDR2 (germline): MNHEY, SMNVEV (reference sequence). The V end was cut by 3 bases, the J end by 5 bases, with 10 bases between. This chain's CDR3 is CASSLPGSTEAFF. CDR3 sequence (DNA): TGTGCCAGCAGTTTGCCCGGGAGTACTGAAGCTTTCTTT.

The chain carries TRBV19 and TRBJ2-5, with 13 nucleotides matching TRBD2. Looked up from germline, CDR1 is LNHDA and CDR2 is SQIVND (reference sequence). This CDR3 comprises 16 residues. V dropped 1 base and J dropped 4; count of bases not matched to a gene: 3. CDR3 nucleotide sequence: TGTGCCAGTAGTATAGGACTAGCGGGAGGTCTAGAGACCCAGTACTTC. Translated: CASSIGLAGGLETQYF.

V usage is TRBV19 and J usage is TRBJ1-1; D uncertain. Deletions cut 3 bases from V and 2 bases from J, with 16 bases between. Germline V gene lookup returns CDR1 LNHDA and CDR2 SQIVND (reference sequence). This CDR3 has 16 residues. CDR3 coding DNA: TGTGCCAGTAGTATCCCCGGGTGGCTCGGTAACACTGAAGCTTTCTTT. It yields the protein CASSIPGWLGNTEAFF.

J is TRBJ2-2 and V is TRBV7-9; 8 bases are shared with TRBD1. This CDR3 has 15 residues. Germline V gives CDR1 SEHNR, CDR2 FQNEAQ (reference sequence). Germline trimming cut 8 bases from V and 9 bases from J; bases unmatched to any gene: 14. CDR3 coding DNA: TGTGCCAGCGAAATCCCGGGACAGGTCCCCCGGGAGCTGTTTTTT. Its translation is CASEIPGQVPRELFF.